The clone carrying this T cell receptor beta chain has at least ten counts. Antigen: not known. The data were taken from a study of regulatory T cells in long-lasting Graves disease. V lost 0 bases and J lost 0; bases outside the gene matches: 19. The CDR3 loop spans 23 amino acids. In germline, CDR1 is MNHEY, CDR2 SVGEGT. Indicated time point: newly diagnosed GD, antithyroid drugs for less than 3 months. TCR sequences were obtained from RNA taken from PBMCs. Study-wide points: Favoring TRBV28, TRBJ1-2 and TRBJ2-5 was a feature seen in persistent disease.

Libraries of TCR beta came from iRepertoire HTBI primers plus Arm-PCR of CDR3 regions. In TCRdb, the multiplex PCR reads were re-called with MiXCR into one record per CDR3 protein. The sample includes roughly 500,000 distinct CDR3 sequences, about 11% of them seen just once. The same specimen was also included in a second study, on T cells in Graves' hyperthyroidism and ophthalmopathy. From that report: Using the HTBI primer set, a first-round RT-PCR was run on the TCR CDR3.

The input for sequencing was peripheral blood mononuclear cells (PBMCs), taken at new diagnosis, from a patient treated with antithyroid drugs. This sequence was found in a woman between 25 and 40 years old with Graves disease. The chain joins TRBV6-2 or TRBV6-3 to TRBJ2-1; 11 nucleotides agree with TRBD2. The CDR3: CASSYSLSGVAGGPGDSYNEQFF. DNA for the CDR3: TGTGCCAGCAGTTACTCCCTTTCGGGCGTAGCGGGAGGGCCGGGGGACTCCTACAATGAGCAGTTCTTC.